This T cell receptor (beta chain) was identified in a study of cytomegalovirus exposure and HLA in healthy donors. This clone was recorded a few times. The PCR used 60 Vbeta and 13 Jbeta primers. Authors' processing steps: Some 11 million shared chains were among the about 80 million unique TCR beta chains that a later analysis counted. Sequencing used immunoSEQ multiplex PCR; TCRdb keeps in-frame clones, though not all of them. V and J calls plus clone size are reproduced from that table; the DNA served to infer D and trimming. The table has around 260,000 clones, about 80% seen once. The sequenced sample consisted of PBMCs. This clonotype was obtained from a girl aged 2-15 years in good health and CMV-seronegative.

The CDR3 DNA is TGTGCCAGCAGCTTAGGCAGCGGCCCGGGAAATGAGCAGTTCTTC. Its translation: CASSLGSGPGNEQFF. The rearrangement joins TRBV11-2 to TRBJ2-1; possibly TRBD2 for D (5 bases). The V end lost 1 base, the J end lost 7 bases, and 14 bases lay between the germline ends. Germline V gives CDR1 SGHAT, CDR2 FQNNGV. The CDR3 runs to 15 residues.